These 27 T cell receptor beta chains originate from one sample sequenced in a study of T cell repertoires in cytomegalovirus infection (dated by TCRdb to between 2018 and 2020). The label giving this sample's treatment or condition can be read as: in vitro stimulation with specific CMV peptide epitopes to enrich CMV-specific T cells. These reads were obtained on an Illumina HiSeq 1500. In-frame beta chains were kept once TCRdb had trimmed the public reads at Q25 with fastp and called clones with MiXCR. Every entry covers one CDR3 protein and lists the most common genes and DNA from its rows. Across this sample there are roughly 500,000 distinct CDR3 sequences, with 40% to 50% seen only once. The ten largest clonotypes hold around 44% of the sample. The antigens of these receptors remain unknown. The source was cultured PBMCs, collected from culture after CMV antigen stimulation. The receptor set was obtained from a human donor in good health (CMV status not recorded). Some clones in this sample may be carry-over from other donors' samples.

The CDR3 protein is CASSLSEGRQQYF. CDR3 bases: TGTGCCAGCAGCTTAAGCGAAGGCAGGCAGCAGTATTTT. The chain links TRBV7-6 to TRBJ2-3; D uncertain. V lost 2 bases and J lost 11, with 14 bases in between. Per germline, CDR1 SGHVS and CDR2 FNYEAQ. The CDR3 extends over 13 amino acids.

This chain links TRBV7-2 with TRBJ2-3; TRBD2 matches at 8 bases. The CDR3 extends over 14 amino acids. Germline V lookup: CDR1 SGHTA, CDR2 FQGNSA. V gave up 8 bases and J gave up 2 bases; unmatched junction bases: 6. The CDR3 sequence: CASPEGLVTDTQYF. In DNA form, the CDR3 reads TGTGCCAGCCCCGAGGGACTAGTCACAGATACGCAGTATTTT.

V is TRBV6-5 and J is TRBJ2-4; 7 positions match TRBD2. CDR1 and CDR2 (germline): MNHEY, SVGAGI. The CDR3 consists of 16 residues. The V segment lost 7 bases and the J segment 1 base; nucleotides outside the gene matches: 10. CDR3 region: CASTQRTRLAKNIQYF. In nucleotides, the CDR3 is TGTGCCAGCACCCAAAGGACTAGATTGGCCAAAAACATTCAGTACTTC.

This clonotype was seen only a few times. CDR3 nucleotide sequence: TGTGCCAGCAGCTTAGCGGGACGTCAGTCCTATGGCTACACCTTC. This codes for CASSLAGRQSYGYTF. The rearrangement links TRBV7-8 to TRBJ1-2, with D maybe TRBD1 (5 bases). CDR3 length equals 15 residues. Germline V gene sequence: CDR1 SGHVS, CDR2 FQNEAQ. Trimming removed 0 bases at V and 4 bases at J, with 12 bases between. Filled out from reference TRBV7-8 and TRBJ1-2, the complete variable domain reads GAGVSQSPRYKVAKRGQDVALRCDPISGHVSLFWYQQALGQGPEFLTYFQNEAQLDKSGLPSDRFFAERPEGSVSTLKIQRTQQEDSAVYLCASSLAGRQSYGYTFGSGTRLTVV.

This sequence joins TRBV20-1 and TRBJ2-1; possible D gene TRBD2, 6 bases. Between the trimmed V and J ends, which lost 0 bases and 15 bases, there was a span of 18 bases. The CDR3 has 13 amino acids. Germline V lookup: CDR1 DFQATT, CDR2 SNEGSKA (reference sequence). CDR3 in amino acids: CSARDPAQRVTFF. The CDR3 coding sequence is TGCAGTGCTAGAGATCCGGCCCAGCGGGTGACGTTCTTC.

The chain uses TRBV19 and TRBJ2-7; tentatively, D is TRBD1 or TRBD2 (6 bases each). This CDR3 comprises 14 residues. V lost 8 bases, J lost 0 bases, and 14 bases lay in between. The germline CDR1 and CDR2 sequences are LNHDA and SQIVND (reference sequence). The CDR3 is CASSRQEGSYEQYF. As DNA, the CDR3 is TGTGCCAGTTCGAGACAGGAGGGCTCCTACGAGCAGTACTTC.

This clonotype appeared a few times. The chain is built from TRBV27 and TRBJ2-7; 11 bases agree with TRBD2. V lost 2 bases, J lost 5 bases, and 14 bases stayed unmatched. Germline V gives CDR1 MNHEY, CDR2 SMNVEV (reference sequence). This CDR3 spans 18 amino acids. The CDR3 DNA is TGTGCCAGCAGTTTAAGCCCCCCACTAGCGGGGGACTCAAACGAGCAGTACTTC. Translating it yields CASSLSPPLAGDSNEQYF.

The chain couples TRBV20-1 to TRBJ2-5; D is ambiguous. Germline lookup yields CDR1 DFQATT and CDR2 SNEGSKA (reference sequence). V dropped 5 bases and J dropped 5 bases, with 9 bases sitting between them. The CDR3 loop spans 11 amino acids. Written as DNA, the CDR3 is TGCAGTGCTGCCGACGACGAGACCCAGTACTTC. It yields the protein CSAADDETQYF.

The chain couples TRBV7-2 to TRBJ2-3; 7 bases are a match to TRBD1. With V trimmed by 5 bases and J by 8 bases, 7 bases remained unmatched. CDR3 size: 13 residues. In germline, CDR1 is SGHTA, CDR2 FQGNSA. The DNA of the CDR3 is TGTGCCAGCAGCGCCCGACAGGGTGGTACGCAGTATTTT. Its translation is CASSARQGGTQYF.

The rearrangement links TRBV28 to TRBJ1-6; 8 bases are shared with TRBD1. V lost 4 bases to trimming and J lost 11 bases; unmatched junction nucleotides: 7. The CDR3 is 14 amino acids. From germline, CDR1 is MDHEN and CDR2 SYDVKM. CDR3 in DNA: TGTGCCAGCAGTTCAGGACAGGGAGGAGCACCCCTCCACTTT. This codes for CASSSGQGGAPLHF.

The chain is built from TRBV12-3 or TRBV12-4 and TRBJ1-3; a weak D match, TRBD1 (5 bases). The CDR3 totals 14 residues. Deletions cut 6 bases from V and 0 bases from J, with 9 bases between. The CDR3 spells CASRDSYSGNTIYF. The CDR3 bases are TGTGCCAGCAGAGACAGTTACTCTGGAAACACCATATATTTT.

V usage is TRBV12-3 or TRBV12-4 and J usage is TRBJ1-1, with 9 nucleotides matching TRBD1. V lost 6 bases, J lost 5 bases, and 10 bases stayed unmatched. The CDR3 runs 15 residues. CDR3 coding DNA: TGTGCCAGCAGGGGGACAGGGTATAGGAATACTGAAGCTTTCTTT. Amino acids: CASRGTGYRNTEAFF.

This sequence joins TRBV29-1 and TRBJ2-3, with 15 bases fitting TRBD2. This CDR3 is built from 15 residues. After removal of 8 bases from V and 5 bases from J, the junction contained 8 bases not matched to a gene. Germline V gene sequence: CDR1 SQVTM, CDR2 ANQGSEA. The DNA of the CDR3 is TGCAGCACGACGGGACTAGCGGGAGGAGTAGATACGCAGTATTTT. Its translation is CSTTGLAGGVDTQYF.

This rearrangement joins TRBV7-6 to TRBJ1-1; 9 bases match TRBD1. Losses at the gene ends were 5 bases for V and 4 bases for J; bases not matched to a gene: 2. From germline, CDR1 is SGHVS and CDR2 FNYEAQ. CDR3 length: 13 amino acids. CDR3 DNA: TGTGCCAGCAGCCGGACAGGGGTCACTGAAGCTTTCTTT. As protein: CASSRTGVTEAFF.

This chain links TRBV5-1 with TRBJ2-7; D is unclear. This CDR3 contains 15 residues. V lost 2 bases to trimming and J lost 3 bases, with 15 bases between them. The germline gives CDR1 SGHRS, CDR2 YFSETQ. As DNA, the CDR3 is TGCGCCAGCAGCTTAAACAGCCTAACAAACTACGAGCAGTACTTC. Amino acids: CASSLNSLTNYEQYF.

The V gene is TRBV7-8, the J gene TRBJ1-5; D call uncertain. Germline V lookup: CDR1 SGHVS, CDR2 FQNEAQ. This CDR3 contains 13 residues. V was trimmed by 2 bases and J by 9 bases, leaving 11 bases between them. The CDR3 bases are TGTGCCAGCAGCTTACCTCCGTCAGGGCCCCAGCATTTT. Encoded protein: CASSLPPSGPQHF.

The chain recombines TRBV5-1 with TRBJ1-1, with 7 bases fitting TRBD1. Germline V lookup: CDR1 SGHRS, CDR2 YFSETQ. With 4 bases clipped from V and 3 bases from J, the junction kept 18 bases outside the gene matches. This CDR3 has 18 amino acids. As DNA, the CDR3 is TGCGCCAGCAGCCTCCTTCCGGGACAGAGGGGTGGGGACACTGAAGCTTTCTTT. Its translation is CASSLLPGQRGGDTEAFF.

This clonotype appeared a few times. The chain uses TRBV12-3 or TRBV12-4 and TRBJ2-1, with D perhaps matching TRBD1 (6 bases). Trimming removed 7 bases at V and 4 bases at J, with 29 bases between. CDR3 length equals 19 residues. The CDR3 sequence is CASKGWQGVDKGDYNEQFF. The CDR3 nucleotides read TGTGCCAGCAAAGGATGGCAGGGTGTAGACAAGGGGGATTACAATGAGCAGTTCTTC.

The chain has TRBV9 and TRBJ2-1; possible D gene TRBD2, 6 bases. CDR1 is SGDLS, CDR2 YYNGEE, per germline. The CDR3 runs to 15 residues. Trimming pared 0 bases from V and 5 bases from J, leaving 12 bases between. CDR3: CASSVASSVNNEQFF. In DNA, the CDR3 is TGTGCCAGCAGCGTAGCATCTAGCGTCAACAATGAGCAGTTCTTC.

V gene TRBV6-2 or TRBV6-3 combines with J gene TRBJ2-7, with D perhaps matching TRBD2 (5 bases). The germline CDR1 and CDR2 sequences are MNHEY and SVGEGT. Trimming removed 0 bases from V and 5 bases from J, with 20 bases in between. This CDR3 spans 17 amino acids. CDR3 DNA sequence: TGTGCCAGCAGTTACTCGATGAGCACGGGAATAGTTAACGAGCAGTACTTC. Its protein product is CASSYSMSTGIVNEQYF.

The V gene is TRBV12-3 or TRBV12-4, the J gene TRBJ1-5; 12 bases align to TRBD1. CDR3 size: 21 residues. The trim removed 4 bases at V and 4 bases at J, leaving 20 bases unmatched. In DNA, the CDR3 is TGTGCCAGCAGTTACTTTACACCTCCTCCGGGACAGGGGGCTCATAATCAGCCCCAGCATTTT. Amino acids: CASSYFTPPPGQGAHNQPQHF.

The rearrangement joins TRBV19 to TRBJ1-5; D is unclear. CDR3 length: 14 residues. Germline CDR1 LNHDA, CDR2 SQIVND (reference sequence). Deletions cut 0 bases from V and 4 bases from J, with 7 bases between. This chain's CDR3 is CASSIDLGNQPQHF. CDR3 coding DNA: TGTGCCAGTAGTATAGATTTGGGGAATCAGCCCCAGCATTTT.

This rearrangement joins TRBV6-1 to TRBJ2-5; D gene unclear. CDR3 length: 14 residues. Germline assignment: CDR1 MNHNS and CDR2 SASEGT. V was cut by 1 base and J by 2 bases, with 8 bases left in between. The CDR3 DNA follows: TGTGCCAGCAGTGAAGGTTGGTTTCAAGAGACCCAGTACTTC. Protein sequence: CASSEGWFQETQYF.

The table lists this clonotype with a few counts. A junction boundary mismatches the germline segment, possibly from a read error. The chain links TRBV7-9 to TRBJ2-1; TRBD2 matches at 10 bases. In germline, CDR1 is SEHNR, CDR2 FQNEAQ (reference sequence). The CDR3 covers 15 residues. In DNA, the CDR3 is TGTGCCAGCAGCCTAGCGGGAGCCTATCGCGATGAGCAGTTCTTC. Translating gives CASSLAGAYRDEQFF.

The chain carries TRBV7-9 and TRBJ2-7; D may correspond to TRBD1 or TRBD2 (5 bases each). Germline assignment: CDR1 SEHNR and CDR2 FQNEAQ (reference sequence). V was cut by 8 bases and J by 0 bases, with 26 bases left in between. This CDR3 is built from 18 residues. The CDR3 DNA reads as TGTGCCAGCGTCAAAATACCGAACCGACAGCGGAGCTCCTACGAGCAGTACTTC. Encoded protein: CASVKIPNRQRSSYEQYF.

The chain combines TRBV7-4 with TRBJ1-1, with 7 bases identical to TRBD1. CDR3 length: 15 amino acids. CDR1 and CDR2 (germline): SGHVT, SQSDAQ. V lost 4 bases and J lost 1; bases outside the gene matches: 6. The CDR3 spells CASSSQGVGNTEAFF. As DNA, the CDR3 is TGTGCCAGCAGCTCGCAGGGGGTGGGGAACACTGAAGCTTTCTTT.

The J gene is TRBJ2-3, the V gene TRBV19, with TRBD2 matching over 11 bases. CDR1 LNHDA and CDR2 SQIVND come from the germline V gene (reference sequence). V was pared by 7 bases and J by 8 bases, with 14 bases of the junction left unmatched. The CDR3 consists of 16 residues. The CDR3 region has the DNA TGTGCCAGTAAGGGTCTACTAGCGGGGGCGATCGGTACGCAGTATTTT. Protein: CASKGLLAGAIGTQYF.